One sample yielded the 4 T cell receptor beta chains listed below, sequenced in a study of CD8+CD57+ T cells in acquired aplastic anemia. TCR beta VDJ and CDR3 were profiled, and genomic DNA was the template. TCRdb used MiXCR to reprocess the reads, holding one entry per CDR3 protein. The repertoire has fewer than 200,000 distinct CDR3 sequences, 45% to 60% of them found once; the top ten carry under 15%. Patients chosen for sequencing had CD8+CD57+ cells that had expanded, as shown by flow cytometry. The sequenced material came from sorted CD4+, CD8+, or CD8+CD57+ T cells (not recorded which) from PBMCs. Receptors originate from a human donor with aplastic anemia.

The CDR3 nucleotides read TGTGCCAGCAGCTTAAAGGGACAGGGGGCTAGTGAGCAGTTCTTC. Amino acid sequence: CASSLKGQGASEQFF. The gene calls are TRBV7-3 and TRBJ2-1; TRBD1 matches at 12 bases. V lost 1 base to trimming and J lost 9 bases; unmatched junction nucleotides: 4. The CDR3 covers 15 residues. Germline CDR1 is SGHTA and CDR2 is FQGTGA.

The V call is TRBV19, the J call TRBJ2-7; a possible D gene is TRBD1 (6 bases). V lost 5 bases to trimming and J lost 3 bases, with 14 bases between them. Germline V gene sequence: CDR1 LNHDA, CDR2 SQIVND (reference sequence). This CDR3 has 14 residues. CDR3 loop: CASSDDRYLYEQYF. DNA for the CDR3: TGTGCCAGTAGTGACGACAGGTACCTCTACGAGCAGTACTTC.

This chain connects TRBV7-8 to TRBJ2-7; D is undetermined. Trimming stripped 1 base from V and 6 bases from J, with 10 bases between. The CDR3 has 13 amino acids. CDR1 and CDR2 from the germline V gene are SGHVS and FQNEAQ. CDR3 protein: CASSLVLLGEQYF. The CDR3, as DNA: TGTGCCAGCAGCTTAGTTCTGTTGGGCGAGCAGTACTTC.

The chain has TRBV9 and TRBJ2-1; tentatively, D is TRBD1 (5 bases). The CDR3 loop spans 15 amino acids. V lost 0 bases and J lost 6, with 13 bases in between. Germline CDR1 reads SGDLS; CDR2 reads YYNGEE. CDR3 in DNA: TGTGCCAGCAGCGTAGGTGATCCAGGGTCCAATGAGCAGTTCTTC. The encoded protein is CASSVGDPGSNEQFF. The full variable domain, with the rest looked up from reference TRBV9 and TRBJ2-1, is DSGVTQTPKHLITATGQRVTLRCSPRSGDLSVYWYQQSLDQGLQFLIQYYNGEERAKGNILERFSAQQFPDLHSELNLSSLELGDSALYFCASSVGDPGSNEQFFGPGTRLTVL.